This T cell receptor beta chain emerged from a study of T cell changes during pregnancy in multiple sclerosis. V shed 8 bases and J shed 5 bases, with 4 bases lying between them. The CDR3 runs 10 residues. Germline CDR1 and CDR2: MNHEY and SMNVEV (reference sequence). Sequencing was performed with immunoSEQ multiplex PCR; in TCRdb, only in-frame clones are kept and a portion is missing. The sample includes about 46,000 clones, approximately 94% of them seen just once. The rearrangement uses TRBV27 and TRBJ2-1; D gene unclear. This sample comprised CD8+ T cells from peripheral blood mononuclear cells, obtained in the first trimester of pregnancy. This TCR came from a female donor with multiple sclerosis, enrolled in a pregnancy study. This chain's CDR3 is CASGDNEQFF. The CDR3 nucleotides read TGTGCCAGCGGAGACAATGAGCAGTTCTTC.